This is a list of T cell receptor beta chains from one sample in a study of human T cells and chemical hapten exposure. TCRdb ran MiXCR on the RACE reads and lists one entry per CDR3 protein. The sample contains about 110,000 distinct CDR3 sequences, less than 15% of which appear only once. The source was whole blood, collected in connection with sensitization to the hapten diphenylcyclopropenone (DPC). All receptors come from a woman between 50 and 59 years old with alopecia areata. Some clones in this sample may be carry-over from other donors' samples. The CDR3 runs from the conserved cysteine through the conserved F or W. D genes are given only for firm matches. Some rows mark clone size as missing; the rest say once, few, many or name a class of expanded clone.

cdr3_nt	cdr3_aa	j_call	d_call	clone_size	cdr3_length	v_call
TGTGCCAGCAGCTTAGACCCCCCCACCGGGGAGCTGTTTTTT	CASSLDPPTGELFF	TRBJ2-2	NA	NA	14	TRBV7-9
TGTGCCAGCAGCCCATACAGTGATGGCTACACCTTC	CASSPYSDGYTF	TRBJ1-2	NA	many	12	TRBV7-2
TGTGCCAGCAGCTTAGATCGGTTCCAAGAGACCCAGTACTTC	CASSLDRFQETQYF	TRBJ2-5	NA	few	14	TRBV11-2
TGTGCCAGCAGTTTGGACTATGGCTACACCTTC	CASSLDYGYTF	TRBJ1-2	NA	few	11	TRBV6-6
TGCGCCAGCAGCCAAGAATTCGCAGGATCAGGCTATGGCTACACCTTC	CASSQEFAGSGYGYTF	TRBJ1-2	NA	NA	16	TRBV4-3
TGTGCCAGCTCACCATACGAGACGAACAGGGGGCTTCCCTATGGCTACACCTTC	CASSPYETNRGLPYGYTF	TRBJ1-2	TRBD1	few	18	TRBV18
TGCGCCAGCAGCCCGTTCTATAGCGGGAGTGGGCCCTACAATGAGCAGTTCTTC	CASSPFYSGSGPYNEQFF	TRBJ2-1	TRBD2	NA	18	TRBV5-1
TGTGCCAGCAGCTCCCGTGGGACAGGGTTCCGGGGTTCGTCCTACGAGCAGTACTTC	CASSSRGTGFRGSSYEQYF	TRBJ2-7	TRBD1	few	19	TRBV7-9
TGTGCCAGCTCACTGGACAGTAAGAACACTGAAGCTTTCTTT	CASSLDSKNTEAFF	TRBJ1-1	NA	NA	14	TRBV18
TGTGCCAGCAGCCTAGAGGGGGCACAGCCCCAGCATTTT	CASSLEGAQPQHF	TRBJ1-5	TRBD1	many	13	TRBV7-9
TGCGCCAGCAGCCAGTCCCTTGGGGGTAACACCGGGGAGCTGTTTTTT	CASSQSLGGNTGELFF	TRBJ2-2	NA	NA	16	TRBV4-1
TGCAGCGTGGTGGGGCAGGGAGTTAGCACTGAAGCTTTCTTT	CSVVGQGVSTEAFF	TRBJ1-1	NA	NA	14	TRBV29-1
TGCGCCAGCAGGACAGATAATGAAAAACTGTTTTTT	CASRTDNEKLFF	TRBJ1-4	NA	many	12	TRBV4-3
TGCGCCAGCAGCTTGGACCAGACCCTCTCTGGAAACACCATATATTTT	CASSLDQTLSGNTIYF	TRBJ1-3	NA	NA	16	TRBV5-1
TGTGCCAGCATACCAGGGGCGTATAGGGACACTGAAGCTTTCTTT	CASIPGAYRDTEAFF	TRBJ1-1	NA	many	15	TRBV6-1
TGTGCCAGCAGTCAGGTTCAAGAGACCCAGTACTTC	CASSQVQETQYF	TRBJ2-5	NA	few	12	TRBV3-1
TGTGCCAGCAGTCCCACCTTGCGGGGCAATGAGCAGTTCTTC	CASSPTLRGNEQFF	TRBJ2-1	NA	few	14	TRBV12-3/TRBV12-4
TGTGCCAGCAGCGTAGGGGGACTAGCTGCCCTCCACGAGCAGTACTTC	CASSVGGLAALHEQYF	TRBJ2-7	TRBD2	few	16	TRBV9
TGTGCCAGCAGCTCTTCAGGAGCCTACACCGGGGAGCTGTTTTTT	CASSSSGAYTGELFF	TRBJ2-2	NA	few	15	TRBV7-2
TGTGCCAGCAGCTCTGCAGCCGGGACAGGGGGCGCTGCTCCCGCCTACGAGCAGTACTTC	CASSSAAGTGGAAPAYEQYF	TRBJ2-7	TRBD1	many	20	TRBV7-2
TGTGCCAGCAGTTTATCCCGCTCTTCAGGCGGCAATCAGCCCCAGCATTTT	CASSLSRSSGGNQPQHF	TRBJ1-5	NA	NA	17	TRBV28
TGCGCCAGCAGCCAAGCGGTACCGGGGACTAGCGGCTCCTACGAGCAGTACTTC	CASSQAVPGTSGSYEQYF	TRBJ2-7	TRBD2	NA	18	TRBV4-1
TGTGCCAGCAGTTTATATCGGGGGGCGACAGATACGCAGTATTTT	CASSLYRGATDTQYF	TRBJ2-3	NA	few	15	TRBV28
TGTGCCAGCTCACCAATGAATAACTATGGCTACACCTTC	CASSPMNNYGYTF	TRBJ1-2	NA	NA	13	TRBV18
TGTGCCAGCAGCCCCGATTTCGGGTCCCCTTGGGAGACCCAGTACTTC	CASSPDFGSPWETQYF	TRBJ2-5	NA	NA	16	TRBV7-6
TGTGCCAGCAGCCCGAGGGGACTAGCGGGAGGTAGTGAGCAGTTCTTC	CASSPRGLAGGSEQFF	TRBJ2-1	TRBD2	NA	16	TRBV11-1
TGTGCCAGCAGTCCCCTGCGGGGGGTAGGCACTGAAGCTTTCTTT	CASSPLRGVGTEAFF	TRBJ1-1	NA	few	15	TRBV6-5
TGTGCCAGCAGTCGACCTTTCAGACGTACCTACGAGCAGTACTTC	CASSRPFRRTYEQYF	TRBJ2-7	NA	few	15	TRBV28
TGTGCCAGCAGCATCCTGGGCGGACAGGGCCCCTACGAGCAGTACTTC	CASSILGGQGPYEQYF	TRBJ2-7	TRBD1	NA	16	TRBV7-8
TGTGCCAGCAGCCGCCCCGGGGAGCTGTTTTTT	CASSRPGELFF	TRBJ2-2	NA	NA	11	TRBV27
TGTGCCAGCAGCTTACGGGACCCCTACGAGCAGTACTTC	CASSLRDPYEQYF	TRBJ2-7	NA	many	13	TRBV7-8
TGTGCCAGCAGCTTGGGGGGGACACTAATCTACAATGAGCAGTTCTTC	CASSLGGTLIYNEQFF	TRBJ2-1	NA	few	16	TRBV7-2
TGTGCCAGCCGGGACGGAGCCTACGAGCAGTACTTC	CASRDGAYEQYF	TRBJ2-7	NA	NA	12	TRBV6-6
TGCGCCAGCAGCCAAGAAAGGAACCTCTCGCTCCACTTT	CASSQERNLSLHF	TRBJ1-6	NA	NA	13	TRBV4-3
TGTGCCAGCAGCGTGAGAAAGGCGACTAGCGGGGGAGAGACCCAGTACTTC	CASSVRKATSGGETQYF	TRBJ2-5	TRBD2	NA	17	TRBV5-4
TGCGCCAGCAGCTTGGACAGGGCTGGCGGCTACACCTTC	CASSLDRAGGYTF	TRBJ1-2	NA	few	13	TRBV5-1
TGCGCCAGCAGCCCCTGGACTAGCGGGAGCACAGATACGCAGTATTTT	CASSPWTSGSTDTQYF	TRBJ2-3	TRBD2	few	16	TRBV4-1
TGCGCCAGCAGCGCTGGGGGGATGCTTGAAAAACTGTTTTTT	CASSAGGMLEKLFF	TRBJ1-4	NA	NA	14	TRBV5-1
TGTGCCAGCAGTTCCTCTGTGGGGGGGTCCTACGAGCAGTACTTC	CASSSSVGGSYEQYF	TRBJ2-7	TRBD2	many	15	TRBV6-5
TGTGCCAGCAGTTACCGCCGCACACTGGGTGAGCAGTACTTC	CASSYRRTLGEQYF	TRBJ2-7	NA	NA	14	TRBV6-5
TGTGCCAGTAGTATAGGATGGCAGCCAAACATTCAGTACTTC	CASSIGWQPNIQYF	TRBJ2-4	NA	few	14	TRBV19
TGTGCCAGCAGCCAGTCGGGGGTTAACACTGAAGCTTTCTTT	CASSQSGVNTEAFF	TRBJ1-1	NA	NA	14	TRBV7-9
TGTGCCAGCAGTTTACCATCCGGGGAGCTGTTTTTT	CASSLPSGELFF	TRBJ2-2	NA	NA	12	TRBV28
TGTGCCAGCAGTTTAGCGGGGGGAATATACAATGAGCAGTTCTTC	CASSLAGGIYNEQFF	TRBJ2-1	TRBD2	NA	15	TRBV28
TGTGCCAGCTCACCTTCTAGCGGGTTGGGGTCCTACAATGAGCAGTTCTTC	CASSPSSGLGSYNEQFF	TRBJ2-1	TRBD2	many	17	TRBV18
TGTGCCAGCAGCTTGACTACCGGGACAGGGGTAGAGACCCAGTACTTC	CASSLTTGTGVETQYF	TRBJ2-5	TRBD1	few	16	TRBV7-8